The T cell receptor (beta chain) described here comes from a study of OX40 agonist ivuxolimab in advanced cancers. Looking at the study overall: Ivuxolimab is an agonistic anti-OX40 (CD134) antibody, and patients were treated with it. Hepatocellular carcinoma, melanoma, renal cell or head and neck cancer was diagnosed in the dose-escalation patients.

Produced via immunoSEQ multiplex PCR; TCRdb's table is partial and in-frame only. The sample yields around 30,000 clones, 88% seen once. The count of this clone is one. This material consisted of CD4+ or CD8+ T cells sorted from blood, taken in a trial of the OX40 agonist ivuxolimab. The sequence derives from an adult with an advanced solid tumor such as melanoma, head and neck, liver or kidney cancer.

The CDR3, as DNA: TGTGCCAGCAGGGCGTCCGGGGGCGGAACTGAAGCTTTCTTT. Translation gives CASRASGGGTEAFF. This sequence joins TRBV6-1 and TRBJ1-1, with D perhaps TRBD1 (6 bases). Germline CDR1 reads MNHNS; CDR2 reads SASEGT. This CDR3 has 14 amino acids. Trimming stripped 6 bases from V and 5 bases from J, with 16 bases between.